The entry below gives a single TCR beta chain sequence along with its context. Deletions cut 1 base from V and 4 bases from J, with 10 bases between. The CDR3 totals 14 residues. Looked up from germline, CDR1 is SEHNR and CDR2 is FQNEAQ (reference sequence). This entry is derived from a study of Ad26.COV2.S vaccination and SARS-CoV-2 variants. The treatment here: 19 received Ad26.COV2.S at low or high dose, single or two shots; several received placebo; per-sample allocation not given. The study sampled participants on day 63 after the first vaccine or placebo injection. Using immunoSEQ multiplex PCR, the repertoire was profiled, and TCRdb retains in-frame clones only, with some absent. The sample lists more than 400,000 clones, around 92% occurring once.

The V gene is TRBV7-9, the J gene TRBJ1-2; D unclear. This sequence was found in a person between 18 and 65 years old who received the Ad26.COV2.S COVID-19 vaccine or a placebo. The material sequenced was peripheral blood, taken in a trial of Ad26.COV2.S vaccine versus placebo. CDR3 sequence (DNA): TGTGCCAGCAGCTTAGGGGCAGAAACCTATGGCTACACCTTC. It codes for CASSLGAETYGYTF.